This T cell receptor (beta chain) comes out of a study of T cells in Graves' hyperthyroidism and ophthalmopathy. Whole-study context: Peripheral blood draws took place at initial diagnosis, ahead of any treatment. Findings of the study overall: Prediction of ophthalmopathy progression came a median approximately 6.5 months pre-onset.

The authors took PBMCs from roughly 10 ml fresh peripheral blood. What was amplified from RNA transcripts were TCR beta CDR3 regions. First-round RT-PCR of the TCR CDR3 relied on the HTBI primer set. Each CDR3 protein is one row after TCRdb ran MiXCR on the multiplex PCR reads. The sample lists more than 300,000 distinct CDR3 sequences, 15% to 20% occurring once. This clonotype was counted many times. Its antigen is not identified. Sequencing was carried out using blood. This receptor was identified in a man aged 18 to 29 with Graves' ophthalmopathy.

CDR3 coding DNA: TGTGCCAGCAGCGCGAGGCTAAGGTCGGAGACCCAGTACTTC. Protein: CASSARLRSETQYF. The chain couples TRBV9 to TRBJ2-5, with D unclear. The CDR3 totals 14 residues. In germline, CDR1 is SGDLS, CDR2 YYNGEE. Trimming removed 3 bases from V and 5 bases from J, with 14 bases in between.